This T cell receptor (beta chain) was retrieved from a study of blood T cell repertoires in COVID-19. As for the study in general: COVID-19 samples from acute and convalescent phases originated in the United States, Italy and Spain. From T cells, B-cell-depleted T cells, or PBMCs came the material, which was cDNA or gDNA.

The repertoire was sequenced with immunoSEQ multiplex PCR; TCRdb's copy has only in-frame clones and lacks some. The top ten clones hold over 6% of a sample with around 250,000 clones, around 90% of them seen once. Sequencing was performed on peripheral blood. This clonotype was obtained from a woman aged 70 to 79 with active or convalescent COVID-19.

CDR3 bases: TGCGCCAGCAGCCAGGCACCGGGACAGGGAATCGGTTCCCACACCTTC. Its translation: CASSQAPGQGIGSHTF. The gene calls are TRBV4-3 and TRBJ1-2, with TRBD1 matching over 9 bases. V trimming: 3 bases; J trimming: 12 bases; junction bases outside the gene matches: 17. The length of the CDR3 is 16 residues. Per germline, CDR1 LGHNA and CDR2 YSLEER.